Below, one T cell receptor (beta chain) is given with its context. These data are taken from a study of blood T cell repertoires in COVID-19. Across the whole study: Collection of acute and convalescent COVID-19 samples took place in the United States, Italy and Spain. PBMCs, B-cell-depleted T cells, or T cells were the source of the cDNA or gDNA that made up the material.

How the authors handled the data: Amplification of reference gene primers was used by the study to estimate nucleated cell counts. Some clones are missing from TCRdb's copy, which holds only in-frame ones; the method was immunoSEQ multiplex PCR. That table supplies the V and J calls and clone size; D and trimming were determined from the DNA. The table lists nearly 200,000 clones, around nine tenths of them singletons. This clonotype was sampled from a middle-aged woman who had recovered from COVID-19. The sequencing sample was made of peripheral blood.

The CDR3 region is CASSPGTANTEAFF. DNA of the CDR3: TGTGCCAGCAGCCCCGGGACAGCAAACACTGAAGCTTTCTTT. This chain connects TRBV28 to TRBJ1-1; 7 bases are a match to TRBD1. Trimming removed 6 bases from V and 2 bases from J; junction bases left unmatched: 6. Germline lookup yields CDR1 MDHEN and CDR2 SYDVKM. This CDR3 contains 14 residues.